This TCR beta chain emerged from a study of CD8+ T cells in alopecia areata. Overall study: The study gave treated patients oral tofacitinib at 5 to 10 mg twice daily.

In the case of this clone: Antigen specificity is unknown.

Regarding the study as a whole: Scalp lesions, especially in alopecia totalis/universalis, had higher clonality than normal scalp. Clarity of TCR sharing across patients fell short of that in mice, possibly HLA-related.

Per germline, CDR1 SGHAT and CDR2 FQNNGV. V lost 5 bases to trimming and J lost 3 bases, with 16 bases between them. The CDR3 covers 15 residues. Extracted RNA was reverse transcribed into cDNA, the sequencing template. The data were produced by immunoSEQ multiplex PCR, yet TCRdb's version contains in-frame clones alone and is incomplete. This table holds about 11,000 clones, around three fifths found once. Individuals with alopecia areata gave both lesional scalp punch biopsies and peripheral blood for collection. The chain employs TRBV11-2 and TRBJ1-1, with a tentative D call TRBD1 (6 bases). The sequence was obtained from a human donor with alopecia areata. The starting material was skin, obtained at week 0. This CDR3 reads CASSPGQPRHTEAFF. CDR3 nucleotide sequence: TGTGCCAGCAGCCCCGGACAGCCACGTCACACTGAAGCTTTCTTT.